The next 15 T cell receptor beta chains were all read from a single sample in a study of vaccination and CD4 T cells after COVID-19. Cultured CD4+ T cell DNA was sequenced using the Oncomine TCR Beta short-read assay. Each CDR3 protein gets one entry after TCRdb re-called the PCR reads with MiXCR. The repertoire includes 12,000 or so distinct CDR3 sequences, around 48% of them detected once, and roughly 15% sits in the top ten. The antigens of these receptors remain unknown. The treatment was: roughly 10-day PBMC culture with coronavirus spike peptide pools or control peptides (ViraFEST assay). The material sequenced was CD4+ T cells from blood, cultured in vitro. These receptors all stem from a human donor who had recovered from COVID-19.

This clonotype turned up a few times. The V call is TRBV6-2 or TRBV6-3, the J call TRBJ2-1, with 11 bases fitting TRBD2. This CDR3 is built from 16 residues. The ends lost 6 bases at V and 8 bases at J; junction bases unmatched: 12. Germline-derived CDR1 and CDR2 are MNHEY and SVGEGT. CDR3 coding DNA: TGTGCCAGCAGCGCCGGGGATAGCGGGGGGGCCTATGAGCAGTTCTTC. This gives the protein CASSAGDSGGAYEQFF.

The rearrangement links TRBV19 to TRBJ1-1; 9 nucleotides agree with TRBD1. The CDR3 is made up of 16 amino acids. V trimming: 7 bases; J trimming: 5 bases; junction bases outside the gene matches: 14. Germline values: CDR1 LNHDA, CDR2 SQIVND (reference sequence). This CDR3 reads CASTDYRGPRGTEAFF. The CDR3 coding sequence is TGTGCCAGTACCGACTACAGGGGGCCACGAGGGACTGAAGCTTTCTTT. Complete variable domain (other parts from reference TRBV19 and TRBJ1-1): DGGITQSPKYLFRKEGQNVTLSCEQNLNHDAMYWYRQDPGQGLRLIYYSQIVNDFQKGDIAEGYSVSREKKESFPLTVTSAQKNPTAFYLCASTDYRGPRGTEAFFGQGTRLTVV.

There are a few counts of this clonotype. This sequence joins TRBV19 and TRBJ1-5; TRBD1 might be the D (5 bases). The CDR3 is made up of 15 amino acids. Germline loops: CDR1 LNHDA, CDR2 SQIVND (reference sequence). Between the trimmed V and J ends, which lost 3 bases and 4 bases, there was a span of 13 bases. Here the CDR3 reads CASSIRDGKNQPQHF. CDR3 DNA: TGTGCCAGTAGTATCAGGGACGGCAAAAATCAGCCCCAGCATTTT.

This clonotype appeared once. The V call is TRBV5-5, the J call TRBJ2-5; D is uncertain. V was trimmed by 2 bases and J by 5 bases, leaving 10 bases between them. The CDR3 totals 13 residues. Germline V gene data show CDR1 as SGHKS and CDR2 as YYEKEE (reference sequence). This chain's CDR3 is CASSLRVWETQYF. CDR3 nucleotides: TGTGCCAGCAGCTTACGGGTCTGGGAGACCCAGTACTTC.

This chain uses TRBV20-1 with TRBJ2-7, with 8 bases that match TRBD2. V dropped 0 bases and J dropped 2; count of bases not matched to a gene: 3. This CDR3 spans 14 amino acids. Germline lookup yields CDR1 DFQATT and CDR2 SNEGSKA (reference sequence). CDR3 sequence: CSARDRRGAYEQYF. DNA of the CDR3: TGCAGTGCTAGAGATCGGCGGGGGGCCTACGAGCAGTACTTC.

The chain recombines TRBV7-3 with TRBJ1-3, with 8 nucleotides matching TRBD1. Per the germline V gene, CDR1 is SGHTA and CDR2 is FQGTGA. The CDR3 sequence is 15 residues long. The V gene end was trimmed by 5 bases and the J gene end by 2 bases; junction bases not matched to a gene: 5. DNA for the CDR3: TGTGCCAGCAGCCCTGGACAGGGTACTGGAAACACCATATATTTT. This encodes CASSPGQGTGNTIYF.

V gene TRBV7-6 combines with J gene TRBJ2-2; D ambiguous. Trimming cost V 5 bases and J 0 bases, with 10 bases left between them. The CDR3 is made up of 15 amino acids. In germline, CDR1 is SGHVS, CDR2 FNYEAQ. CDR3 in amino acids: CASSLRLSNTGELFF. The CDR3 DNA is TGTGCCAGCAGCCTAAGACTCTCGAACACCGGGGAGCTGTTTTTT.

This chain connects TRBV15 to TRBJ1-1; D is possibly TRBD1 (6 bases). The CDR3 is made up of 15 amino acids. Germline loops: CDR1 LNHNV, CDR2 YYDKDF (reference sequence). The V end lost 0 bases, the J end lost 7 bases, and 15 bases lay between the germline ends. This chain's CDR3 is CATSRDPRGGVEAFF. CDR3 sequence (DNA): TGTGCCACCAGCAGAGATCCCAGAGGGGGAGTTGAAGCTTTCTTT.

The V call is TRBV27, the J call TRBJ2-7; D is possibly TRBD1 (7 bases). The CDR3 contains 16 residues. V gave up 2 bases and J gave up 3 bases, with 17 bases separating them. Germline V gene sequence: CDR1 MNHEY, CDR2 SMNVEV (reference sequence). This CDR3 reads CASSLGGGREFYEQYF. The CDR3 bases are TGTGCCAGCAGTTTAGGAGGGGGCAGGGAATTCTACGAGCAGTACTTC.

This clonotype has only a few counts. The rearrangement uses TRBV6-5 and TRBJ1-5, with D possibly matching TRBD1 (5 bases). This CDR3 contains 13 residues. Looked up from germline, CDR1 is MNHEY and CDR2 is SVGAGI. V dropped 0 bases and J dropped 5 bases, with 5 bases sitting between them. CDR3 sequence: CASSYSRDQPQHF. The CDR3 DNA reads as TGTGCCAGCAGTTACTCCAGGGATCAGCCCCAGCATTTT.

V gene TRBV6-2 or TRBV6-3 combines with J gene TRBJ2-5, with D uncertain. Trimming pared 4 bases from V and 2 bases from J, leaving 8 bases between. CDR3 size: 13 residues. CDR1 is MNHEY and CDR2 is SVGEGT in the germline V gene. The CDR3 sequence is CASSSGSQETQYF. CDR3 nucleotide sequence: TGTGCCAGCAGTTCTGGCTCGCAAGAGACCCAGTACTTC.

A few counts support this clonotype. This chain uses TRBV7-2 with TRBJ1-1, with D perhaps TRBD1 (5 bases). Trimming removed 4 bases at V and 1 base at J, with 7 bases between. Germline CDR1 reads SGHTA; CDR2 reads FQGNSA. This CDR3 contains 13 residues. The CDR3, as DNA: TGTGCCAGCAGCTGGACACGGAACACTGAAGCTTTCTTT. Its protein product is CASSWTRNTEAFF.

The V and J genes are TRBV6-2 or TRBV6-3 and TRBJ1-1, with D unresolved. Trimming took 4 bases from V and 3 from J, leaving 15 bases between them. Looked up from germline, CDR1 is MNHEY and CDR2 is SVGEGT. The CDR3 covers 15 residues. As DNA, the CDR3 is TGTGCCAGCAGTTCCAGGCGACCGAGGGACACTGAAGCTTTCTTT. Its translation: CASSSRRPRDTEAFF.

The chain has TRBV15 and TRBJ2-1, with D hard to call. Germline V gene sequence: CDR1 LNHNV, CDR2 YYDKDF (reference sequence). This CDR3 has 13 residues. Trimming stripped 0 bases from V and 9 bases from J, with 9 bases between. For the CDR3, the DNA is TGTGCCACCAGCAGAGATACGGCAGGTGAGCAGTTCTTC. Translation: CATSRDTAGEQFF. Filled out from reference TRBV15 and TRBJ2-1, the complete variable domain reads DAMVIQNPRYQVTQFGKPVTLSCSQTLNHNVMYWYQQKSSQAPKLLFHYYDKDFNNEADTPDNFQSRRPNTSFCFLDIRSPGLGDTAMYLCATSRDTAGEQFFGPGTRLTVL.

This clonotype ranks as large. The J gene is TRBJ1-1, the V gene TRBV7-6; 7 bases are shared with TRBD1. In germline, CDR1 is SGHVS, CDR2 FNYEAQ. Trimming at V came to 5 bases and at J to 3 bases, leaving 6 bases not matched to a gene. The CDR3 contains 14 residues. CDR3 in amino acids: CASSHRGQHTEAFF. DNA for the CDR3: TGTGCCAGCAGCCACAGGGGACAACACACTGAAGCTTTCTTT.